This is a list of T cell receptor beta chains from one sample in a study of blood T cell repertoires in COVID-19. The table came from immunoSEQ multiplex PCR; TCRdb's copy has only in-frame clones and leaves some out. Among about 240,000 clones listed, about four fifths were seen once. The sample comprised peripheral blood. Source of these receptors: a man aged 25-45 years who had recovered from COVID-19. Both conserved end residues are part of each CDR3. The D gene is left open where the match is weak. Rows give clone size only sometimes, using once, few, many, or a class for an expanded clone.

>TRBV7-9|TRBJ1-4|-|TRBD1
CASSSGTGGEKLFF
TGTGCCAGCAGCTCCGGGACAGGGGGTGAAAAACTGTTTTTT
>TRBV9|TRBJ2-4|-|-
CASSQGQLAKNIQYF
TGTGCCAGCAGCCAAGGACAGCTAGCCAAAAACATTCAGTACTTC
>TRBV3-1/TRBV3-2|TRBJ2-7|-|-
CASSQASGRRGEQYF
TGTGCCAGCAGCCAAGCGTCTGGGCGCAGGGGCGAGCAGTACTTC
>TRBV5-1|TRBJ1-1|-|-
CASKRLDSLGGDTEAFF
TGCGCCAGCAAACGGTTGGACTCACTCGGGGGGGACACTGAAGCTTTCTTT
>TRBV7-8|TRBJ2-5|-|TRBD2
CASSLEPGGGPQYF
TGTGCCAGCAGCTTAGAGCCGGGGGGGGGTCCCCAGTACTTC
>TRBV18|TRBJ1-1|-|TRBD1
CASSPTGGLTEAFF
TGTGCCAGCTCACCGACAGGGGGCCTCACTGAAGCTTTCTTT
>TRBV5-1|TRBJ1-1|-|TRBD1
CASSLGQGAFMNTEAFF
TGCGCCAGCAGCTTGGGACAGGGGGCATTTATGAACACTGAAGCTTTCTTT
>TRBV5-6|TRBJ1-2|-|-
CASSLAGVYGYTF
TGTGCCAGCAGCTTGGCGGGAGTCTATGGCTACACCTTC
>TRBV18|TRBJ1-5|-|TRBD1
CASSLDRASNQPQHF
TGTGCCAGCTCCCTCGACAGGGCCAGCAATCAGCCCCAGCATTTT
>TRBV3-1/TRBV3-2|TRBJ2-4|-|TRBD2
CASSQTSGGAWNIQYF
TGTGCCAGCAGCCAGACTAGCGGGGGGGCGTGGAACATTCAGTACTTC
>TRBV10-3|TRBJ1-2|-|TRBD1
CAIRPGTGTHRDGYTF
TGTGCCATCAGACCCGGGACAGGGACACATCGCGATGGCTACACCTTC
>TRBV29-1|TRBJ2-5|once|-
CSVGQQGPLEETQYF
TGCAGCGTTGGTCAGCAGGGCCCTTTAGAAGAGACCCAGTACTTC
>TRBV7-3|TRBJ2-2|once|TRBD2
CASSLTGLAGSTGELFF
TGTGCCAGCAGCTTAACAGGACTAGCGGGGAGCACCGGGGAGCTGTTTTTT
>TRBV5-4|TRBJ1-1|few|-
CASSWRSEVAEAFF
TGTGCCAGCAGCTGGAGGAGTGAGGTCGCTGAAGCTTTCTTT
>TRBV7-6|TRBJ1-2|-|-
CASSLDAGVGYGYTF
TGTGCCAGCAGCTTAGACGCCGGGGTCGGCTATGGCTACACCTTC
>TRBV11-1|TRBJ1-2|-|-
CASTKRDRGYGYTF
TGTGCCAGCACCAAAAGGGATCGGGGCTATGGCTACACCTTC
>TRBV3-1/TRBV3-2|TRBJ1-4|once|-
CASSHRGAGTNEKLFF
TGTGCCAGCAGCCACCGGGGGGCAGGAACTAATGAAAAACTGTTTTTT
>TRBV6-1|TRBJ2-3|-|-
CASSEGVWGADTQYF
TGTGCCAGCAGTGAAGGGGTTTGGGGGGCAGATACGCAGTATTTT
>TRBV3-1/TRBV3-2|TRBJ1-2|-|-
CASTTGFQGYTF
TGTGCCAGCACTACAGGGTTTCAAGGCTACACCTTC
>TRBV4-2|TRBJ2-3|-|-
CASSRDLAHTQYF
TGTGCCAGCAGCCGGGACTTGGCCCATACGCAGTATTTT
>TRBV7-3|TRBJ2-7|-|TRBD1
CASSLGPTGGTPYEQYF
TGTGCCAGCAGCTTGGGGCCAACAGGGGGGACCCCCTACGAGCAGTACTTC
>TRBV18|TRBJ2-3|-|TRBD1
CASSPLPGQAGTDTQYF
TGTGCCAGCTCACCACTGCCGGGACAGGCGGGCACAGATACGCAGTATTTT
>TRBV5-6|TRBJ2-2|-|TRBD2
CASNPSGPGTGELFF
TGTGCCAGCAACCCTAGCGGTCCGGGGACCGGGGAGCTGTTTTTT
>TRBV2|TRBJ1-2|-|-
CASSEGDYGYTF
TGTGCCAGCAGTGAAGGAGACTATGGCTACACCTTC
>TRBV6-5|TRBJ2-5|-|-
CASSGQYQETQYF
TGTGCCAGCAGCGGACAGTACCAAGAGACCCAGTACTTC
>TRBV19|TRBJ1-5|-|-
CASRQGLNSNQPQHF
TGTGCCAGTAGACAGGGATTGAATAGCAATCAGCCCCAGCATTTT
>TRBV6-5|TRBJ1-1|-|-
CASSSGQMNTEAFF
TGTGCCAGCAGTTCCGGACAGATGAACACTGAAGCTTTCTTT
>TRBV5-6|TRBJ1-1|once|-
CASSLGTRDTEAFF
TGTGCCAGCAGCTTAGGGACTCGGGACACTGAAGCTTTCTTT
>TRBV7-9|TRBJ2-1|-|TRBD2
CASRLAGATYNEQFF
TGTGCCAGCAGACTAGCGGGGGCCACCTACAATGAGCAGTTCTTC
>TRBV11-3|TRBJ2-3|-|-
CASSPRGGHTQYF
TGTGCCAGCAGCCCCAGGGGCGGACATACGCAGTATTTT
>TRBV6-5|TRBJ1-1|-|-
CASRRADTPNTEAFF
TGTGCCAGCAGACGTGCGGACACCCCGAACACTGAAGCTTTCTTT
>TRBV28|TRBJ1-2|-|-
CASSDNRNYGYTF
TGTGCCAGCAGTGACAATCGCAACTATGGCTACACCTTC
>TRBV19|TRBJ1-3|-|-
CASKRMGSSGNTIYF
TGTGCCAGTAAACGGATGGGCAGCTCTGGAAACACCATATATTTT
>TRBV11-3|TRBJ2-3|once|TRBD2
CASSLSGGPFRTQYF
TGTGCCAGCAGCTTGTCGGGGGGGCCTTTTAGAACGCAGTATTTT
>TRBV7-3|TRBJ2-5|-|-
CASSLTFGFLETQYF
-
>TRBV29-1|TRBJ2-1|-|-
CSVGSGVEQFF
TGCAGCGTTGGGTCAGGGGTTGAGCAGTTCTTC
>TRBV3-1/TRBV3-2|TRBJ2-1|-|-
CASTPVGAQYNEQFF
TGTGCCAGCACGCCAGTGGGGGCCCAATACAATGAGCAGTTCTTC
>TRBV19|TRBJ1-3|-|-
CASSPGVSLAGNTIYF
TGTGCCAGTAGTCCCGGGGTTTCTCTGGCGGGAAACACCATATATTTT
>TRBV10-2|TRBJ2-6|-|-
CASSDTESGANVLTF
TGCGCCAGCAGTGACACCGAGTCTGGGGCCAACGTCCTGACTTTC
>TRBV2|TRBJ2-5|-|TRBD1
CASSGQGPETQYF
TGTGCCAGCAGTGGACAGGGACCAGAGACCCAGTACTTC
>TRBV18|TRBJ2-7|-|TRBD1
CASSPGTGGHYEQYF
TGTGCCAGCTCACCCGGGACAGGGGGCCACTACGAGCAGTACTTC
>TRBV4-1|TRBJ2-1|-|TRBD2
CASSQEGRGGADEQFF
TGCGCCAGCAGCCAAGAAGGGCGGGGGGGGGCCGATGAGCAGTTCTTC
>TRBV2|TRBJ1-6|-|TRBD1
CASSIQGLMVNSPLHF
TGTGCCAGCAGTATACAGGGGCTAATGGTGAATTCACCCCTCCACTTT
>TRBV24-1|TRBJ2-5|-|-
CATGGQGQETQYF
TGTGCCACGGGTGGGCAGGGACAAGAGACCCAGTACTTC
>TRBV21-1|TRBJ2-1|once|-
CASSKVSALAGGDAYNEQFF
TGTGCCAGCAGCAAAGTGTCTGCACTAGCGGGGGGCGACGCCTACAATGAGCAGTTCTTC